Following are 23 T cell receptor beta chains from one sample sequenced in a study of shared clonotypes between healthy human individuals. Positively selected for CCR7, the CD45RO-negative cells used as naive CD8 cells excluded terminally differentiated effector memory CD45RA+ cells. TCRdb's copy holds only in-frame clones and misses some; the assay was immunoSEQ multiplex PCR. This sample carries about 2.1 million clones, approximately 92% of them seen once, and the ten largest clones take less than 2%. Source material: naive CD8+ T cells from PBMCs. These receptors were obtained from a man aged 18 to 30 in good health. Some clones in this sample may be carry-over from other donors' samples.

As regards this clone: The same CDR3 also results from other DNA sequences found in this sample. The chain is built from TRBV27 and TRBJ2-7; no clear D gene. CDR3 length equals 13 residues. Trimming took 2 bases from V and 0 from J, leaving 5 bases between them. In germline, CDR1 is MNHEY, CDR2 SMNVEV (reference sequence). CDR3: CASSLPGSYEQYF. The CDR3, as DNA: TGTGCCAGCAGTTTACCAGGCTCCTACGAGCAGTACTTC.

V and J are TRBV7-2 and TRBJ2-5, with D perhaps TRBD1 (6 bases). Trimming removed 5 bases at V and 5 bases at J, with 15 bases between. CDR1 SGHTA and CDR2 FQGNSA come from the germline V gene. This CDR3 region has 14 residues. The CDR3 is CASSPRQGWETQYF. CDR3 in DNA: TGTGCCAGCAGCCCTCGGCAGGGGTGGGAGACCCAGTACTTC.

This clone was counted once. This chain uses TRBV30 with TRBJ1-2; perhaps TRBD1 as D (6 bases). The CDR3 consists of 14 residues. Germline V gene data show CDR1 as GTSNPN and CDR2 as SVGIG (reference sequence). Trimming stripped 7 bases from V and 1 base from J, with 16 bases between. CDR3 nucleotides: TGTGCCTCATCCCCGGGGGGCTTTAACTATGGCTACACCTTC. It translates to CASSPGGFNYGYTF.

This chain connects TRBV7-6 to TRBJ1-1; 12 bases fit TRBD1. Germline CDR1 SGHVS, CDR2 FNYEAQ. V was pared by 4 bases and J by 6 bases, with 9 bases of the junction left unmatched. The CDR3 consists of 16 residues. Here the CDR3 reads CASSSKPGTGGAEAFF. CDR3 coding DNA: TGTGCCAGCAGCTCAAAACCCGGGACAGGGGGCGCTGAAGCTTTCTTT.

The chain links TRBV27 to TRBJ2-7; 8 nucleotides line up with TRBD1. The germline gives CDR1 MNHEY, CDR2 SMNVEV (reference sequence). The V and J ends lost 8 bases and 2 bases, in that order; junction bases with no gene match: 14. The CDR3 has 16 residues. The CDR3 region has the DNA TGTGCCAGCCGCGAAGGGGCAGGGGGCCTTGCCTACGAGCAGTACTTC. Protein sequence: CASREGAGGLAYEQYF.

The V call is TRBV5-4, the J call TRBJ1-2; D remains unclear. Germline CDR1 is SGHNT and CDR2 is YYREEE (reference sequence). The CDR3 sequence is 15 residues long. The ends were cut back, 4 bases at V and 1 base at J, with 14 bases in the middle. CDR3 region: CASSHPPEINYGYTF. The CDR3 nucleotides read TGTGCCAGCAGCCACCCGCCCGAGATTAACTATGGCTACACCTTC.

The V call is TRBV7-9, the J call TRBJ2-1; 7 positions match TRBD2. This CDR3 contains 13 residues. Germline CDR1 is SEHNR and CDR2 is FQNEAQ (reference sequence). With 10 bases clipped from V and 2 bases from J, the junction kept 5 bases outside the gene matches. In nucleotides, the CDR3 is TGTGCCATAGGGAGGGCCGCCTACAATGAGCAGTTCTTC. Translating it yields CAIGRAAYNEQFF.

The CDR3 nucleotides are TGCGCCAGCAGCGCGGCGACTAGCGAGACGCCAGGAGGATACGAGCAGTACTTC. Translation gives CASSAATSETPGGYEQYF. The rearrangement joins TRBV5-1 to TRBJ2-7, with TRBD2 matching 8 bases. J was trimmed by 4 bases and V by 4 bases; bases with no gene match: 19. The CDR3 loop spans 18 amino acids. CDR1 and CDR2 from the germline V gene are SGHRS and YFSETQ.

The gene calls are TRBV7-8 and TRBJ2-3, with TRBD2 as a possible D gene (6 bases). V lost 2 bases and J 6 bases, leaving 12 bases between the germline ends. The CDR3 is 14 amino acids. Germline loops: CDR1 SGHVS, CDR2 FQNEAQ. CDR3 DNA sequence: TGTGCCAGCAGCTTAAGCGGGTCGGGGGATACGCAGTATTTT. This sequence encodes CASSLSGSGDTQYF.

This clone is a singleton in its sample. The chain joins TRBV18 to TRBJ2-4, with TRBD1 identical over 7 bases. Germline CDR1 is KGHSH and CDR2 is LQKENI. The junction had 7 bases not matched to a gene; V was cut back by 6 bases and J by 5 bases. This CDR3 has 14 amino acids. Here the CDR3 DNA reads TGTGCCAGCTCGCCCGACAGGGAAGAAAACATTCAGTACTTC. This codes for CASSPDREENIQYF.

Comment on this clone: The same CDR3 arises from other DNA sequences in this sample as well. This chain uses TRBV5-1 with TRBJ1-1, with D unclear. Trimming removed 0 bases from V and 4 bases from J, with 4 bases in between. This CDR3 has 12 residues. Germline assignment: CDR1 SGHRS and CDR2 YFSETQ. CDR3 coding DNA: TGCGCCAGCAGCTTGGCCAGCACTGAAGCTTTCTTT. Translation: CASSLASTEAFF.

This chain connects TRBV18 to TRBJ1-1; TRBD1 aligns across 7 bases. The CDR3 sequence is 15 residues long. The germline gives CDR1 KGHSH, CDR2 LQKENI. With 0 bases clipped from V and 2 bases from J, the junction kept 3 bases outside the gene matches. The CDR3 DNA reads as TGTGCCAGCTCACCACCAGGGGGCCGAAACACTGAAGCTTTCTTT. This codes for CASSPPGGRNTEAFF.

Concerning this clone itself: Other DNA sequences within the sample encode an identical CDR3. The chain joins TRBV28 to TRBJ1-1, with a possible D match to TRBD1 (6 bases). The V gene lost 3 bases and the J gene lost 8 bases, with 7 bases spanning the gap. Germline V gene lookup returns CDR1 MDHEN and CDR2 SYDVKM. CDR3 length equals 11 residues. CDR3 in DNA: TGTGCCAGCAGTTTGGGGGCCGAAGCTTTCTTT. It yields the protein CASSLGAEAFF.

This clone showed up just once. The J gene is TRBJ2-7, the V gene TRBV28, with 11 bases matching TRBD2. The CDR3 totals 17 residues. Per the germline V gene, CDR1 is MDHEN and CDR2 is SYDVKM. V lost 6 bases to trimming and J lost 4 bases; unmatched junction nucleotides: 14. The CDR3 nucleotides are TGTGCCAGCAGCCCCCTTAGCGGGGGGGGAGGGCCGTACGAGCAGTACTTC. It translates to CASSPLSGGGGPYEQYF.

The V gene is TRBV5-5, the J gene TRBJ1-1, with D perhaps matching TRBD1 (5 bases). The CDR3 covers 13 residues. Germline V lookup: CDR1 SGHKS, CDR2 YYEKEE (reference sequence). V shed 2 bases and J shed 7 bases, with 12 bases lying between them. The CDR3 sequence: CASSFRDRFEAFF. The CDR3 coding sequence is TGTGCCAGCAGCTTCCGGGACCGCTTTGAAGCTTTCTTT.

This clone was detected only once. The genes are TRBV6-1 and TRBJ1-1; D remains unclear. Trimming left V 8 bases short and J 3 bases short, with 7 bases between. Germline V gene lookup returns CDR1 MNHNS and CDR2 SASEGT. CDR3 size: 11 residues. This CDR3 is CASGEYTEAFF. DNA for the CDR3: TGTGCCAGCGGGGAATACACTGAAGCTTTCTTT.

This sequence joins TRBV7-8 and TRBJ2-1; D unclear. V shed 5 bases and J shed 5 bases, with 10 bases lying between them. Germline CDR1 is SGHVS and CDR2 is FQNEAQ. CDR3 length equals 13 residues. CDR3 nucleotide sequence: TGTGCCAGCAGCCCCCCTCGTCACAATGAGCAGTTCTTC. It yields the protein CASSPPRHNEQFF.

Written as DNA, the CDR3 is TGTGCCAGCAGTCGAGACAGGGCCGCCTACGAGCAGTACTTC. Translating gives CASSRDRAAYEQYF. The V gene is TRBV2, the J gene TRBJ2-7, with TRBD1 matching 7 bases. The germline V gene has CDR1 SNHLY and CDR2 FYNNEI. This CDR3 comprises 14 residues. J lost 2 bases, V lost 5 bases, and 6 bases had no gene match.

The chain has TRBV9 and TRBJ2-4, with 8 bases aligning to TRBD2. The CDR3 is 16 amino acids. The germline gives CDR1 SGDLS, CDR2 YYNGEE. After removal of 4 bases from V and 8 bases from J, the junction contained 14 bases not matched to a gene. In DNA form, the CDR3 reads TGTGCCAGCAGCCAAGCGGGAGCGATCGATCGAGACATTCAGTACTTC. It encodes CASSQAGAIDRDIQYF.

The V and J genes are TRBV5-1 and TRBJ2-1; D may correspond to TRBD1 or TRBD2 (5 bases each). Trimming stripped 0 bases from V and 0 bases from J, with 10 bases between. The CDR3 covers 16 residues. Per the germline V gene, CDR1 is SGHRS and CDR2 is YFSETQ. CDR3 nucleotides: TGCGCCAGCAGCTTGGGAGGGGAAGCCTCCTACAATGAGCAGTTCTTC. Translated: CASSLGGEASYNEQFF.

The chain uses TRBV9 and TRBJ1-2, with a tentative D call TRBD1 (6 bases). Deletions cut 7 bases from V and 3 bases from J, with 13 bases between. This CDR3 spans 13 amino acids. From germline, CDR1 is SGDLS and CDR2 YYNGEE. CDR3 region: CASSAGDDYGYTF. The CDR3 nucleotides are TGTGCCAGCTCGGCAGGGGATGACTATGGCTACACCTTC.

Notes on this clone: This sample includes further DNA sequences coding for the same CDR3. The chain uses TRBV28 and TRBJ1-1; D remains unclear. This CDR3 has 13 amino acids. Germline lookup yields CDR1 MDHEN and CDR2 SYDVKM. Trimming took off 6 bases at V and 1 base at J, with 9 bases between the two ends. CDR3 sequence: CASSPGENTEAFF. The CDR3 nucleotides are TGTGCCAGCAGCCCCGGCGAGAACACTGAAGCTTTCTTT. Full variable domain (outside the CDR3, taken from reference TRBV28 and TRBJ1-1): DVKVTQSSRYLVKRTGEKVFLECVQDMDHENMFWYRQDPGLGLRLIYFSYDVKMKEKGDIPEGYSVSREKKERFSLILESASTNQTSMYLCASSPGENTEAFFGQGTRLTVV.

This clone was observed a single time. This chain uses TRBV10-3 with TRBJ2-7, with 9 nucleotides matching TRBD1. Trimming removed 4 bases from V and 5 bases from J; junction bases left unmatched: 6. The CDR3 has 14 amino acids. Germline V lookup: CDR1 ENHRY, CDR2 SYGVKD. CDR3 region: CAISVSDRGHEQYF. Here the CDR3 DNA reads TGTGCCATCAGTGTTTCGGACAGGGGCCACGAGCAGTACTTC.